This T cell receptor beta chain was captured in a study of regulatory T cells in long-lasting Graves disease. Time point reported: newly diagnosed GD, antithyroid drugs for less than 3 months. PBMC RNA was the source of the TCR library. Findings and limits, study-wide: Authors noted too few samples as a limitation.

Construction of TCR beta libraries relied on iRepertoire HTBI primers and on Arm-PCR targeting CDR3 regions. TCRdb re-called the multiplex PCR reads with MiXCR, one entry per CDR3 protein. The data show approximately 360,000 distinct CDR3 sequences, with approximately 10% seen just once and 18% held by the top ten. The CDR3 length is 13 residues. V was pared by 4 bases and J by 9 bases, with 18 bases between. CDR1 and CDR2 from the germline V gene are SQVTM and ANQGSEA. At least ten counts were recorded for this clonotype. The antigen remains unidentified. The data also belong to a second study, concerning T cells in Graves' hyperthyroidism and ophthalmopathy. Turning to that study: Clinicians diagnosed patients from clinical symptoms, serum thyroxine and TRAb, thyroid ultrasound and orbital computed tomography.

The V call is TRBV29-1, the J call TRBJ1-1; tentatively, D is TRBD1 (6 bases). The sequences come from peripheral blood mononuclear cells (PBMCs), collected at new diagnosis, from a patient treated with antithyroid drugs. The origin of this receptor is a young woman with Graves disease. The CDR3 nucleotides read TGCAGCGTTGGGTCCACAGGGAGCCCACAAGCTTTCTTT. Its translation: CSVGSTGSPQAFF.